Presented here are 23 T cell receptor beta chains from one specimen sequenced in a study of shared clonotypes between healthy human individuals. Naive CD8 cells comprised CD45RO-negative, CCR7-positively selected cells, excluding terminally differentiated effector memory CD45RA+ cells. Data came from immunoSEQ multiplex PCR; TCRdb stores just in-frame clones and leaves some out. The table records about 2.2 million clones, over 85% of them present only once. The sequencing sample was made of naive CD8+ T cells from PBMCs. These receptors were taken from a man between 18 and 29 years old in good health. Some clones in this sample may be carry-over from other donors' samples.

This chain links TRBV28 with TRBJ2-7; 7 bases are a match to TRBD1. The CDR3 consists of 15 residues. The germline V gene encodes CDR1 MDHEN and CDR2 SYDVKM. The junction had 9 bases not matched to a gene; V was cut back by 7 bases and J by 0 bases. The CDR3 DNA follows: TGTGCCAGCACCGCGTCCTGGGACAGCTCCTACGAGCAGTACTTC. It yields the protein CASTASWDSSYEQYF. Full variable domain (missing parts from reference TRBV28 and TRBJ2-7): DVKVTQSSRYLVKRTGEKVFLECVQDMDHENMFWYRQDPGLGLRLIYFSYDVKMKEKGDIPEGYSVSREKKERFSLILESASTNQTSMYLCASTASWDSSYEQYFGPGTRLTVT.

In its sample, this clone was seen once. The chain employs TRBV27 and TRBJ2-2; 13 bases fit TRBD2. The CDR3 spans 17 residues. CDR1 and CDR2 from the germline V gene are MNHEY and SMNVEV (reference sequence). V was pared by 0 bases and J by 5 bases, with 3 bases of the junction left unmatched. The CDR3 sequence: CASSLSLGLAGTGELFF. The CDR3 nucleotides are TGTGCCAGCAGTTTATCGTTGGGACTAGCGGGGACCGGGGAGCTGTTTTTT.

In this sample, this clone turned up once. The genes are TRBV29-1 and TRBJ1-2; D perhaps matches TRBD1 (6 bases). V lost 6 bases and J lost 3, with 17 bases in between. This CDR3 comprises 14 residues. CDR1 and CDR2 from the germline V gene are SQVTM and ANQGSEA. The CDR3 loop reads CSVPLTGVDYGYTF. CDR3 coding DNA: TGCAGCGTCCCTTTGACAGGAGTTGACTATGGCTACACCTTC.

CDR3 sequence reads: CSVLAVMNTGELFF. Here the CDR3 DNA reads TGCAGCGTACTAGCGGTGATGAACACCGGGGAGCTGTTTTTT. This chain links TRBV29-1 with TRBJ2-2; 8 nucleotides agree with TRBD2. This CDR3 region has 14 residues. Germline CDR1 is SQVTM and CDR2 is ANQGSEA. V dropped 6 bases and J dropped 1; count of bases not matched to a gene: 4.

The V call is TRBV7-9, the J call TRBJ2-1; D might be TRBD1 (7 bases). Trimming took off 6 bases at V and 6 bases at J, with 15 bases between the two ends. Germline V CDR1 and CDR2: SEHNR, FQNEAQ (reference sequence). CDR3 size: 14 residues. DNA for the CDR3: TGTGCCAGCAGTCGGGGGCCAGGGGGCAATGAGCAGTTCTTC. Translation gives CASSRGPGGNEQFF.

This clone has just one count. Different DNA sequences within this sample yield the same CDR3. The chain employs TRBV27 and TRBJ1-1; 8 bases match TRBD1. The CDR3 covers 15 residues. V trimming: 2 bases; J trimming: 1 base; junction bases outside the gene matches: 3. Germline CDR1 MNHEY, CDR2 SMNVEV (reference sequence). CDR3 coding DNA: TGTGCCAGCAGTTTACTCGGGACAGGGAACACTGAAGCTTTCTTT. Protein sequence: CASSLLGTGNTEAFF.

The chain uses TRBV28 and TRBJ2-7, with D perhaps TRBD2 (5 bases). Germline CDR1 MDHEN, CDR2 SYDVKM. CDR3 size: 13 residues. V lost 7 bases and J 3 bases, leaving 13 bases between the germline ends. The CDR3 is CASTPRAGYEQYF. CDR3 DNA sequence: TGTGCCAGCACCCCGAGGGCGGGCTACGAGCAGTACTTC. The complete variable domain, with remaining parts taken from reference TRBV28 and TRBJ2-7, reads DVKVTQSSRYLVKRTGEKVFLECVQDMDHENMFWYRQDPGLGLRLIYFSYDVKMKEKGDIPEGYSVSREKKERFSLILESASTNQTSMYLCASTPRAGYEQYFGPGTRLTVT.

The chain joins TRBV7-7 to TRBJ2-5; D unclear. The CDR3 has 14 residues. V lost 3 bases to trimming and J lost 0 bases, with 8 bases between them. Germline CDR1 is SSHAT and CDR2 is FNYEAQ (reference sequence). CDR3 coding DNA: TGTGCCAGCAGCTTCGGTGCGTACCAAGAGACCCAGTACTTC. This translates into CASSFGAYQETQYF.

V gene TRBV5-4 combines with J gene TRBJ2-2; no clear D gene. In germline, CDR1 is SGHNT, CDR2 YYREEE (reference sequence). This CDR3 contains 12 residues. V was trimmed by 6 bases and J by 8 bases, leaving 11 bases between them. The CDR3 here is CASTERSGELFF. CDR3 coding DNA: TGTGCCAGCACAGAAAGGTCTGGGGAGCTGTTTTTT.

This chain uses TRBV7-6 with TRBJ2-1; 7 positions agree with TRBD2. This CDR3 is 18 amino acids long. The V segment lost 0 bases and the J segment 1 base; nucleotides outside the gene matches: 9. Germline lookup yields CDR1 SGHVS and CDR2 FNYEAQ. CDR3: CASSLAPGFSGSYNEQFF. In DNA form, the CDR3 reads TGTGCCAGCAGCTTAGCACCCGGGTTTAGCGGGTCCTACAATGAGCAGTTCTTC.

The CDR3 DNA reads TGTGCCAGCAGTGTTGCCCTCACAGATACGCAGTATTTT. This sequence encodes CASSVALTDTQYF. The chain combines TRBV2 with TRBJ2-3; D remains ambiguous. The CDR3 runs to 13 residues. With 4 bases removed from V and 2 bases from J, the gap between germline ends came to 7 bases. Germline assignment: CDR1 SNHLY and CDR2 FYNNEI.

V is TRBV5-6 and J is TRBJ2-7, with D uncertain. CDR1 is SGHDT and CDR2 is YYEEEE in the germline V gene. This CDR3 contains 13 residues. V was pared by 0 bases and J by 3 bases, with 7 bases between. CDR3 nucleotides: TGTGCCAGCAGCTTGGCCACCGGCTACGAGCAGTACTTC. This gives the protein CASSLATGYEQYF.

This clone was detected only a few times. A junction end diverges from the germline sequence, so it may reflect a read error. This chain uses TRBV27 with TRBJ2-7; the D is unclear. Looked up from germline, CDR1 is MNHEY and CDR2 is SMNVEV (reference sequence). The CDR3 spans 12 residues. This CDR3 reads CASSSGRPQTAF. Written as DNA, the CDR3 is TGTGCCAGCAGTTCAGGACGTCCCCAAACTGCCTTC.

The V call is TRBV5-8, the J call TRBJ2-7, with 8 bases fitting TRBD2. With 1 base clipped from V and 6 bases from J, the junction kept 12 bases outside the gene matches. The CDR3 has 16 amino acids. CDR1 is SGHTS and CDR2 is YDEGEE in the germline V gene. CDR3 sequence reads: CASSLSAGESRGEQYF. DNA for the CDR3: TGTGCCAGCAGCTTGTCAGCGGGAGAATCTAGAGGCGAGCAGTACTTC.

The rearrangement uses TRBV13 and TRBJ1-2; D is possibly TRBD1 (5 bases). V lost 3 bases to trimming and J lost 3 bases, with 11 bases between them. This CDR3 comprises 14 residues. The germline V gene has CDR1 PRHDT and CDR2 FYEKMQ (reference sequence). The CDR3 bases are TGTGCCAGCAGCTTTGGGGGGGACTACTATGGCTACACCTTC. Its translation: CASSFGGDYYGYTF.

The chain links TRBV6-5 to TRBJ2-5, with TRBD1 identical over 9 bases. This CDR3 has 12 residues. The junction had 8 bases not matched to a gene; V was cut back by 10 bases and J by 8 bases. Germline lookup yields CDR1 MNHEY and CDR2 SVGAGI. CDR3 bases: TGTGCCACCCGGGACAGGGCTCCAACCCAGTACTTC. Protein: CATRDRAPTQYF.

The rearrangement uses TRBV5-1 and TRBJ2-7; D gene ambiguous. CDR3 length equals 14 residues. CDR1 SGHRS and CDR2 YFSETQ come from the germline V gene. Trimming shortened V by 2 bases and J by 3 bases, and 12 bases separated the two germline ends. CDR3 bases: TGCGCCAGCAGCTTCCGTGAGTCCAGCTACGAGCAGTACTTC. This codes for CASSFRESSYEQYF.

The chain has TRBV29-1 and TRBJ2-1, with D perhaps matching TRBD1 (5 bases). V was shortened by 4 bases and J by 5 bases, with 18 bases between the two germline ends. The CDR3 has 15 residues. Germline CDR1 and CDR2: SQVTM and ANQGSEA. The CDR3 DNA sequence: TGCAGCGTTGGCCCCTCACAGGACGTCAACAATGAGCAGTTCTTC. It yields the protein CSVGPSQDVNNEQFF.

The V and J genes are TRBV6-5 and TRBJ2-2, with D unresolved. V was clipped by 7 bases and J by 0 bases, with 9 bases between them. The germline CDR1 and CDR2 sequences are MNHEY and SVGAGI. This CDR3 contains 14 residues. In DNA, the CDR3 is TGTGCCAGCAAATGGGCGGCGAACACCGGGGAGCTGTTTTTT. It codes for CASKWAANTGELFF.

This chain connects TRBV14 to TRBJ2-3, with no clear D. CDR3 length: 13 residues. Germline-derived CDR1 and CDR2 are SGHDN and FVKESK. V was cut by 4 bases and J by 6 bases, with 11 bases left in between. The CDR3 coding sequence is TGTGCCAGCAGCCGGGCCGGGTATGATACGCAGTATTTT. Protein sequence: CASSRAGYDTQYF.

V is TRBV13 and J is TRBJ2-2; 7 positions match TRBD2. V lost 5 bases to trimming and J lost 6 bases; unmatched junction nucleotides: 6. CDR1 and CDR2 from the germline V gene are PRHDT and FYEKMQ (reference sequence). The length of the CDR3 is 14 residues. CDR3 bases: TGTGCCAGCAGCCACGGGGGGATGGCCGGGGAGCTGTTTTTT. Its protein product is CASSHGGMAGELFF.

The chain combines TRBV19 with TRBJ2-3; D is uncertain. Germline V gene sequence: CDR1 LNHDA, CDR2 SQIVND (reference sequence). The CDR3 length is 15 residues. Trimming stripped 0 bases from V and 2 bases from J, with 9 bases between. Written as DNA, the CDR3 is TGTGCCAGTAGTATAGAACCCCGGAACACAGATACGCAGTATTTT. Translating gives CASSIEPRNTDTQYF.

The chain recombines TRBV4-1 with TRBJ2-3, with D unclear. This CDR3 region has 13 residues. From germline, CDR1 is MGHRA and CDR2 YSYEKL. V was shortened by 6 bases and J by 3 bases, with 10 bases between the two germline ends. The CDR3 region is CASRPALTDTQYF. The CDR3 nucleotides are TGCGCCAGCAGACCAGCACTTACAGATACGCAGTATTTT.